The 2 T cell receptor beta chains presented below share a single source sample, sequenced in a study of shared clonotypes between healthy human individuals. The repertoire was sequenced with immunoSEQ multiplex PCR; TCRdb's copy has only in-frame clones and lacks some. The table shows fewer than 600,000 clones, with 75% to 80% occurring only once. The sequencing sample was made of PBMCs. The origin of the receptors is a woman in her thirties or forties in good health. Some clones in this sample may be carry-over from other donors' samples.

J is TRBJ2-7 and V is TRBV5-1; D ambiguous. Germline V lookup: CDR1 SGHRS, CDR2 YFSETQ. CDR3 length: 14 amino acids. V was shortened by 4 bases and J by 5 bases, with 16 bases between the two germline ends. In DNA, the CDR3 is TGCGCCAGCAGCCCAAGGGCGAGTTCGGACGAGCAGTACTTC. It codes for CASSPRASSDEQYF.

This clone was detected many times. Different DNA sequences within this sample yield the same CDR3. The chain is built from TRBV28 and TRBJ2-7, with TRBD1 matching over 10 bases. This CDR3 contains 13 residues. Trimming took 8 bases from V and 6 from J; bases not matched to a gene: 7. Germline V gene lookup returns CDR1 MDHEN and CDR2 SYDVKM. CDR3 loop: CASFRDRGAEQYF. The CDR3 coding sequence is TGTGCCAGCTTCCGGGACAGGGGAGCCGAGCAGTACTTC. Drawing the rest from reference TRBV28 and TRBJ2-7, the complete variable domain is DVKVTQSSRYLVKRTGEKVFLECVQDMDHENMFWYRQDPGLGLRLIYFSYDVKMKEKGDIPEGYSVSREKKERFSLILESASTNQTSMYLCASFRDRGAEQYFGPGTRLTVT.